The entry that follows covers one T cell receptor (beta chain) sequence. This record comes from a study of blood T cell repertoires in COVID-19. As for the study in general: The United States, Italy and Spain provided the acute and convalescent COVID-19 samples.

TCRdb's table, derived via immunoSEQ multiplex PCR, lists solely in-frame clones and lacks some. Among roughly 170,000 clones listed, around 79% were seen once. The sequence was obtained from a woman aged 70 to 79 with acute or convalescent COVID-19. The sequenced material came from peripheral blood.

The CDR3 DNA reads as TGTGCCAGCAGTGAAGGGCCTGAGAGACTAAGAGAAAAACTGTTTTTT. It encodes CASSEGPERLREKLFF. The V and J genes are TRBV2 and TRBJ1-4; no definite D call. The CDR3 is 16 amino acids. Germline CDR1 SNHLY, CDR2 FYNNEI. V lost 1 base, J lost 8 bases, and 17 bases lay in between.